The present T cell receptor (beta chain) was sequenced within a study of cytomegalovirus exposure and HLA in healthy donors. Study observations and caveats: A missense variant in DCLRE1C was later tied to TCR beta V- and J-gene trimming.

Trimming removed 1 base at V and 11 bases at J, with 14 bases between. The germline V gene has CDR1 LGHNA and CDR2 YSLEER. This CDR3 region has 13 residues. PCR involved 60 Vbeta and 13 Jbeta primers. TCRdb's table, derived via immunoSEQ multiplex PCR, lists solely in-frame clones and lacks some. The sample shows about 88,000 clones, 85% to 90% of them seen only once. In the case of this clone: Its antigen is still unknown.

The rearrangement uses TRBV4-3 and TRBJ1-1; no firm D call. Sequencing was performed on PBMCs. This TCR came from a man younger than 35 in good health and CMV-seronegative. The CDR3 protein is CASSQALGGSAFF. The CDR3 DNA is TGCGCCAGCAGCCAAGCTCTAGGAGGCTCCGCTTTCTTT.